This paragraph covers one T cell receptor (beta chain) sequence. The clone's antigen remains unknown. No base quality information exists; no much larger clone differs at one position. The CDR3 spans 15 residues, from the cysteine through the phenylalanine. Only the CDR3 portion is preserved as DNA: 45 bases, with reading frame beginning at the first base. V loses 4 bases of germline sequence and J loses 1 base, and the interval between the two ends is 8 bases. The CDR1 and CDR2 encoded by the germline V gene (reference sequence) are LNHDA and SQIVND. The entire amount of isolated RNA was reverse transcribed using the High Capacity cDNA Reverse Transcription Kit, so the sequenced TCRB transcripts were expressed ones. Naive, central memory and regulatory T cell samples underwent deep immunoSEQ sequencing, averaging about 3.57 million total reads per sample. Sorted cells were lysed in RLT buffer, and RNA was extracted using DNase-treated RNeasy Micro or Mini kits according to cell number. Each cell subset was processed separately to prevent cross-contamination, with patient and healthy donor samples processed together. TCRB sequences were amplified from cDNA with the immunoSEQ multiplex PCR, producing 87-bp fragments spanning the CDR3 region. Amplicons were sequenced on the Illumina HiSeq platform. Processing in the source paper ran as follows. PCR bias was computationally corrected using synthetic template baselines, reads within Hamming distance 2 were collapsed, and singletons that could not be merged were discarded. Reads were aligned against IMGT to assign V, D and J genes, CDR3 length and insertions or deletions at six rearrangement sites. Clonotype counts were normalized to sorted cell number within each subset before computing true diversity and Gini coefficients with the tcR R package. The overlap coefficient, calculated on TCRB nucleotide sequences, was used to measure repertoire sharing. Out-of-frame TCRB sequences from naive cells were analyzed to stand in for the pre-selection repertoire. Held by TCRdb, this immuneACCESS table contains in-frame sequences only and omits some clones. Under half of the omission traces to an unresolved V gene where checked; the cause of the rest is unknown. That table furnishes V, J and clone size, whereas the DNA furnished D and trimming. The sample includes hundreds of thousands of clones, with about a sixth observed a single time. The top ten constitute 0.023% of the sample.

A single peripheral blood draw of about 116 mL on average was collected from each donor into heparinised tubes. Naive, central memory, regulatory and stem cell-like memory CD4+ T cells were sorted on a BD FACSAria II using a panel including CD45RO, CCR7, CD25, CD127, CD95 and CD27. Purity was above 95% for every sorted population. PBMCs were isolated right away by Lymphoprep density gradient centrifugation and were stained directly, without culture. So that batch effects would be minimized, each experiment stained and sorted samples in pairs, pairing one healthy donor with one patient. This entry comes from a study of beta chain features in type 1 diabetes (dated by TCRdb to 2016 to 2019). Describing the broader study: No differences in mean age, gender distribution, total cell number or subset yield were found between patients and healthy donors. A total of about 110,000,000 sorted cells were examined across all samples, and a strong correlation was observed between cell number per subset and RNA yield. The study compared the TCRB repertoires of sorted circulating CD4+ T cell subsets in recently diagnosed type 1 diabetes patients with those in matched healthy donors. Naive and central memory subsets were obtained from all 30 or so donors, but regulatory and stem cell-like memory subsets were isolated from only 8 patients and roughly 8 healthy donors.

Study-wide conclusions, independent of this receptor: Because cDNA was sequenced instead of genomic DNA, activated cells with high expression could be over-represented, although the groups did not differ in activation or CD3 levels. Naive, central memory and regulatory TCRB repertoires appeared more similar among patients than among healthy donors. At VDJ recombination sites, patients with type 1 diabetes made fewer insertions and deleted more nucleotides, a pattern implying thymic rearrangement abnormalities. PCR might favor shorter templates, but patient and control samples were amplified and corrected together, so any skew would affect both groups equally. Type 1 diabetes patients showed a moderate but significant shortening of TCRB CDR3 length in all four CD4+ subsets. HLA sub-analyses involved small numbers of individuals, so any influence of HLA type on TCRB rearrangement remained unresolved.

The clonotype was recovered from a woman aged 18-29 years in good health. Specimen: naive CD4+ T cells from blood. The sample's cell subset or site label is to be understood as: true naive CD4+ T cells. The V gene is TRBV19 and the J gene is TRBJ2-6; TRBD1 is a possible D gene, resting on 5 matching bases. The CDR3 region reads CASSTGFSGANVLTF. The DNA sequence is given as TGTGCCAGTAGTACAGGGTTTTCTGGGGCCAACGTCCTGACTTTC.